This record covers a single TCR beta chain. The CDR3 is 14 amino acids. V lost 5 bases, J lost 5 bases, and 6 bases stayed unmatched. CDR1 and CDR2 from the germline V gene are MNHEY and SVGAGI. Here immunoSEQ multiplex PCR was the method, and the copy in TCRdb shows in-frame clones only, minus some. The table lists some 38,000 clones, nearly 90% of them singletons. The data belong to a study of T cell changes during pregnancy in multiple sclerosis. This specimen consisted of CD4+ T cells from peripheral blood mononuclear cells, obtained in the second trimester of pregnancy. This rearrangement joins TRBV6-5 to TRBJ2-5, with TRBD1 identical over 9 bases. The origin of this receptor is a female donor with multiple sclerosis, enrolled in a pregnancy study. The CDR3 region is CASSPGQGMETQYF. CDR3 DNA: TGTGCCAGCAGTCCCGGACAGGGGATGGAGACCCAGTACTTC.